Below are 19 T cell receptor beta chains sequenced from a single sample in a study of T cells after posttransplantation cyclophosphamide. Busulfan-fludarabine conditioning, marrow transplant, and cyclophosphamide on days +3 and +4 were administered. Here immunoSEQ multiplex PCR was the method, and the copy in TCRdb shows in-frame clones only, minus some. Sampling found roughly 9,900 clones, none seen once. The material was PBMCs, obtained after allogeneic stem cell transplant with posttransplant cyclophosphamide. The receptors come from a female patient aged 40-49 years who received an allogeneic stem cell transplant from a related donor, was CMV-positive, and had no GVHD. Some of the T cells might come from the graft donor.

DNA for the CDR3: TGTGCCAGCAGTTTATCGCCAAATCACAGGGCACCCTACAATGAGCAGTTCTTC. Its translation: CASSLSPNHRAPYNEQFF. V and J are TRBV27 and TRBJ2-1; the D gene is possibly TRBD1 (6 bases). CDR3 length: 18 residues. Trimming pared 0 bases from V and 2 bases from J, leaving 17 bases between. Germline V gene sequence: CDR1 MNHEY, CDR2 SMNVEV (reference sequence).

By share of the sample, this clone is medium-sized. V gene TRBV9 combines with J gene TRBJ2-1; 13 nucleotides line up with TRBD2. CDR3 size: 16 residues. Germline V gene data show CDR1 as SGDLS and CDR2 as YYNGEE. V shed 3 bases, J shed 3 bases, and the junction held 3 bases outside the gene matches. In DNA form, the CDR3 reads TGTGCCAGCAGCGGGGGACTAGCGGGAATCTACAATGAGCAGTTCTTC. It codes for CASSGGLAGIYNEQFF.

This clone was observed many times. V usage is TRBV5-4 and J usage is TRBJ1-1; TRBD1 matches 9 bases. The V gene end was trimmed by 4 bases and the J gene end by 4 bases; junction bases not matched to a gene: 5. The CDR3 length is 14 residues. Germline V lookup: CDR1 SGHNT, CDR2 YYREEE (reference sequence). The CDR3 is CASSPGTGFTEAFF. CDR3 sequence (DNA): TGTGCCAGCAGCCCCGGGACAGGGTTCACTGAAGCTTTCTTT.

This clone was counted many times. The chain employs TRBV18 and TRBJ2-7; D perhaps matches TRBD1 (6 bases). The CDR3 spans 14 residues. The V gene's germline CDR1 is KGHSH and CDR2 LQKENI. The V and J ends lost 3 bases and 3 bases respectively, with 12 bases between them. CDR3 sequence: CASSPGQGSYEQYF. Here the CDR3 DNA reads TGTGCCAGCTCACCGGGGCAGGGGAGCTACGAGCAGTACTTC.

This clone was seen repeatedly, ten times or more. The chain has TRBV11-1 and TRBJ2-5, with a weak D call TRBD2 (5 bases). Germline values: CDR1 SGHAT, CDR2 FQDESV (reference sequence). V was trimmed by 5 bases and J by 5 bases, leaving 24 bases between them. CDR3 size: 17 residues. The CDR3 loop is CASSPRPGSIKWETQYF. The CDR3 DNA reads as TGTGCCAGCAGCCCCCGCCCGGGAAGTATCAAGTGGGAGACCCAGTACTTC.

The sample holds many counts of this clone. This CDR3 is CASSMRGYGEQYF. Here the CDR3 DNA reads TGTGCCAGTAGTATGCGGGGATATGGCGAGCAGTACTTC. The chain joins TRBV19 to TRBJ2-7, with a weak D call TRBD2 (6 bases). Germline CDR1 LNHDA, CDR2 SQIVND (reference sequence). Trimming shortened V by 3 bases and J by 6 bases, and 12 bases separated the two germline ends. This CDR3 spans 13 amino acids. Combining the CDR3 with reference TRBV19 and TRBJ2-7 gives the whole variable domain DGGITQSPKYLFRKEGQNVTLSCEQNLNHDAMYWYRQDPGQGLRLIYYSQIVNDFQKGDIAEGYSVSREKKESFPLTVTSAQKNPTAFYLCASSMRGYGEQYFGPGTRLTVT.

This clone was seen ten or more times. The V call is TRBV7-9, the J call TRBJ2-7, with D perhaps TRBD1 (7 bases). The germline V gene has CDR1 SEHNR and CDR2 FQNEAQ (reference sequence). V was clipped by 1 base and J by 3 bases, with 13 bases between them. The CDR3 contains 15 residues. CDR3 nucleotide sequence: TGTGCCAGCAGCTTAGTGTCAGGGGGGCTCTACGAGCAGTACTTC. It specifies CASSLVSGGLYEQYF.

This clone was seen ten or more times. The V and J genes are TRBV5-6 and TRBJ1-2, with TRBD1 matching 9 bases. The V gene's germline CDR1 is SGHDT and CDR2 YYEEEE. After removal of 4 bases from V and 0 bases from J, the junction contained 7 bases not matched to a gene. This CDR3 comprises 16 residues. The CDR3 DNA sequence: TGTGCCAGCAGCCCTGGGACAGGGTTAGCTAACTATGGCTACACCTTC. This translates into CASSPGTGLANYGYTF.

In this sample, this clone turned up many times. This sequence joins TRBV10-1 and TRBJ2-2; D is unresolved. Germline CDR1 and CDR2: WNHNN and SYGVQD (reference sequence). The CDR3 contains 14 residues. The ends were cut back, 3 bases at V and 6 bases at J, with 11 bases in the middle. CDR3 nucleotides: TGCGCCAGCAGTGATCCTGGGCGCTCCGGGGAGCTGTTTTTT. Its protein is CASSDPGRSGELFF.

This clone is judged medium-sized. Other DNA sequences in the sample encode the same CDR3. The chain recombines TRBV9 with TRBJ2-2, with D possibly being TRBD1 (5 bases). Trimming shortened V by 2 bases and J by 5 bases, and 7 bases separated the two germline ends. Germline CDR1 is SGDLS and CDR2 is YYNGEE. The CDR3 has 13 amino acids. The CDR3, as DNA: TGTGCCAGCAGCGTTACAGGAACCGGGGAGCTGTTTTTT. Its translation is CASSVTGTGELFF. Using reference TRBV9 and TRBJ2-2 for the parts outside the CDR3, the full variable domain is DSGVTQTPKHLITATGQRVTLRCSPRSGDLSVYWYQQSLDQGLQFLIQYYNGEERAKGNILERFSAQQFPDLHSELNLSSLELGDSALYFCASSVTGTGELFFGEGSRLTVL.

This clone was seen repeatedly, ten times or more. This chain connects TRBV4-1 to TRBJ2-7, with D perhaps matching TRBD2 (6 bases). Germline CDR1 MGHRA, CDR2 YSYEKL. The CDR3 has 20 residues. Between the trimmed V and J ends, which lost 4 bases and 5 bases, there was a span of 33 bases. The CDR3 loop is CASSLGRRVNGGPFFHEQYF. The CDR3 DNA sequence: TGCGCCAGCAGCCTGGGGAGGAGGGTCAACGGGGGACCCTTCTTTCACGAGCAGTACTTC.

There are many counts of this clone. The rearrangement uses TRBV5-1 and TRBJ2-3, with a tentative D call TRBD2 (7 bases). The germline V gene has CDR1 SGHRS and CDR2 YFSETQ. The CDR3 is made up of 16 amino acids. V gave up 0 bases and J gave up 1 base, with 12 bases separating them. The CDR3 nucleotides are TGCGCCAGCAGCTTGGTGACGGGGGGCGGCACAGATACGCAGTATTTT. Translating it yields CASSLVTGGGTDTQYF. Supplemented by reference TRBV5-1 and TRBJ2-3, the full variable domain reads KAGVTQTPRYLIKTRGQQVTLSCSPISGHRSVSWYQQTPGQGLQFLFEYFSETQRNKGNFPGRFSGRQFSNSRSEMNVSTLELGDSALYLCASSLVTGGGTDTQYFGPGTRLTVL.

Only a few counts were recorded for this clone. This chain uses TRBV6-1 with TRBJ2-5, with TRBD1 as a possible D gene (6 bases). The J call is uncertain, as TRBJ2-7 better fits the DNA end. CDR3 size: 14 residues. The germline CDR1 and CDR2 sequences are MNHNS and SASEGT. Here the CDR3 reads CASRQALQAYEQYF. The CDR3 DNA reads TGTGCCAGCCGACAGGCCCTTCAGGCCTACGAGCAGTACTTC.

Ten or more counts support this clone. This sequence joins TRBV5-4 and TRBJ1-1; TRBD1 matches 8 bases. The CDR3 is 17 residues long. Germline V lookup: CDR1 SGHNT, CDR2 YYREEE (reference sequence). J lost 1 base, V lost 0 bases, and 8 bases had no gene match. The CDR3 spells CASSLDTFGTGNTEAFF. CDR3 DNA: TGTGCCAGCAGCTTGGATACCTTTGGGACAGGGAACACTGAAGCTTTCTTT.

This clone was recorded many times. The rearrangement links TRBV6-5 to TRBJ1-1, with D perhaps matching TRBD1 (5 bases). CDR1 is MNHEY, CDR2 SVGAGI, per germline. The CDR3 has 14 amino acids. V dropped 6 bases and J dropped 5 bases, with 16 bases sitting between them. Written as DNA, the CDR3 is TGTGCCAGCAGATCCGGTCAGGGCGTAACTGAAGCTTTCTTT. Translating gives CASRSGQGVTEAFF.

This clone was detected ten times or more. The genes are TRBV6-1 and TRBJ2-7; 11 bases line up with TRBD2. The CDR3 loop spans 13 amino acids. CDR1 and CDR2 from the germline V gene are MNHNS and SASEGT. J gave up 2 bases and V 11 bases, and 5 bases lay outside the gene matches. In DNA, the CDR3 is TGTGCCTCGACTAGCGGGGCCGCCTACGAGCAGTACTTC. Residues: CASTSGAAYEQYF.

This clone has a count of ten or more. This chain connects TRBV5-1 to TRBJ2-7; TRBD2 aligns across 8 bases. Germline-derived CDR1 and CDR2 are SGHRS and YFSETQ. V lost 1 base to trimming and J lost 7 bases; unmatched junction nucleotides: 10. The CDR3 consists of 15 residues. The CDR3 spells CASSLTGGTSYEQYF. CDR3 bases: TGCGCCAGCAGCTTGACAGGAGGGACTAGTTATGAGCAGTACTTC.

This clone was picked up many times. This chain joins TRBV30 and TRBJ2-3, with 11 bases matching TRBD2. With V trimmed by 1 base and J by 3 bases, 6 bases remained unmatched. Germline V gene data show CDR1 as GTSNPN and CDR2 as SVGIG (reference sequence). The CDR3 consists of 16 residues. CDR3 DNA sequence: TGTGCCTGGAGTGGAACTAGCGGGAGAATTACAGATACGCAGTATTTT. It yields the protein CAWSGTSGRITDTQYF. Looking up the rest from reference TRBV30 and TRBJ2-3 gives the full variable domain: SQTIHQWPATLVQPVGSPLSLECTVEGTSNPNLYWYRQAAGRGLQLLFYSVGIGQISSEVPQNLSASRPQDRQFILSSKKLLLSDSGFYLCAWSGTSGRITDTQYFGPGTRLTVL.

There are many counts of this clone. The chain combines TRBV4-2 with TRBJ2-2; D is undetermined. The ends were cut back, 0 bases at V and 6 bases at J, with 14 bases in the middle. Germline assignment: CDR1 LGHNA and CDR2 YNFKEQ. The CDR3 has 16 amino acids. The DNA of the CDR3 is TGTGCCAGCAGCCAAGATGACCCTGCGGTCGCCGGGGAGCTGTTTTTT. As protein: CASSQDDPAVAGELFF.